This TCR beta chain was sequenced for a study of identical twins. This clonotype came up many times. Its antigen is still unknown. Findings and caveats of the study: Beta clonotypes that were abundant in cord blood contained fewer insertions, a pattern absent from memory repertoires. Conclusions were drawn cross-sectionally by statistical analysis, without following the same donors.

TCRdb independently ran MiXCR on the 5' RACE reads; one entry per CDR3 protein. The data contain about 210,000 distinct CDR3 sequences, over 8% of them singletons. The TCR comes from a woman aged 18-29 years in good health. Input material: memory (CD45RO+) T cells sorted from blood.

The CDR3 DNA sequence: TGTGCCAGCAGCTCGGGACAGGGGAACACTGAAGCTTTCTTT. Protein: CASSSGQGNTEAFF. The chain carries TRBV7-9 and TRBJ1-1; TRBD1 matches 9 bases. CDR1 and CDR2 (germline): SEHNR, FQNEAQ (reference sequence). J was trimmed by 1 base and V by 4 bases; bases with no gene match: 1. The CDR3 has 14 amino acids.